This T cell receptor beta chain derives from a study of cytotoxic CD8 clonotypes in ibrutinib-treated CLL. About the research overall: IGHV unmutated roughly 17; relapsed/refractory about 10; treatment-naive about 15. Overall, 25 or so responses were partial and 2 complete; following median 68 months, 14 patients stayed remitted and some 12 progressed. General study findings and limits: Whereas clonality rose at ibrutinib response, it declined toward baseline at progression.

The germline gives CDR1 SGHRS, CDR2 YFSETQ. The CDR3 extends over 13 amino acids. V shed 2 bases and J shed 2 bases, with 8 bases lying between them. As for this clone: Its antigen is unknown.

Repertoires were generated with immunoSEQ multiplex PCR, while TCRdb's copy carries only in-frame clones and drops some. The data contain fewer than 400,000 clones, roughly 67% of them singletons. This receptor was identified in a human donor with chronic lymphocytic leukemia. This chain uses TRBV5-1 with TRBJ2-7; possible D gene TRBD1, 6 bases. The sequencing used PBMCs, collected after 36 months of ibrutinib treatment. CDR3 region: CASSFEGAYEQYF. CDR3 bases: TGCGCCAGCAGCTTTGAGGGGGCCTACGAGCAGTACTTC.